Shown below are 20 T cell receptor beta chains from a single sample sequenced in a study of blood T cell repertoires in COVID-19. The repertoire was sequenced with immunoSEQ multiplex PCR; TCRdb's copy has only in-frame clones and lacks some. Of about 210,000 clones listed, around 82% are singletons. Source material: PBMCs or T cells enriched from blood (not recorded which). The origin of the receptors is a man younger than 45 with acute COVID-19.

The J gene is TRBJ1-5, the V gene TRBV7-9, with a possible D match to TRBD1 (5 bases). The CDR3 contains 17 residues. V lost 5 bases and J 1 base, leaving 18 bases between the germline ends. CDR1 SEHNR and CDR2 FQNEAQ come from the germline V gene (reference sequence). CDR3 amino acids: CASSPVGPTASNQPQHF. The CDR3 nucleotides read TGTGCCAGCAGCCCGGTGGGGCCCACGGCAAGCAATCAGCCCCAGCATTTT.

This chain links TRBV7-9 with TRBJ1-2; possible D gene TRBD1, 5 bases. Trimming removed 1 base from V and 6 bases from J, with 9 bases in between. Germline V gives CDR1 SEHNR, CDR2 FQNEAQ (reference sequence). The CDR3 is 13 residues long. The CDR3 loop is CASSLGGGDGYTF. CDR3 in DNA: TGTGCCAGCAGCTTAGGTGGAGGGGATGGCTACACCTTC.

This chain connects TRBV5-6 to TRBJ2-7; 11 bases line up with TRBD1. Germline V gene data show CDR1 as SGHDT and CDR2 as YYEEEE. V was pared by 0 bases and J by 3 bases, with 5 bases of the junction left unmatched. This CDR3 contains 16 residues. CDR3 DNA: TGTGCCAGCAGCTTGGCGGACAGGGGGCGCATCTACGAGCAGTACTTC. It specifies CASSLADRGRIYEQYF.

Notes on this clone: The junction shows a germline mismatch at one end, possibly a read error. The chain combines TRBV28 with TRBJ2-5; TRBD2 agrees at 7 bases. There are 12 residues in the CDR3. Germline CDR1 MDHEN, CDR2 SYDVKM. As DNA, the CDR3 is TGTGCCAGCAGGAGACCGGGACTACCACGTCACTTC. Residues: CASRRPGLPRHF.

In its sample, this clone was seen once. The chain uses TRBV13 and TRBJ2-3; weak D call: TRBD2 (6 bases). Germline-derived CDR1 and CDR2 are PRHDT and FYEKMQ (reference sequence). CDR3 length: 15 amino acids. V was clipped by 0 bases and J by 0 bases, with 7 bases between them. CDR3 DNA sequence: TGTGCCAGCAGCTTAGGCCTAGCGAGCACAGATACGCAGTATTTT. Translating gives CASSLGLASTDTQYF.

The CDR3 DNA reads TGTGCCAGCAGCACCGGGACAGGGGGCTTGAGGACTGAAGCTTTCTTT. Its translation is CASSTGTGGLRTEAFF. The V and J genes are TRBV9 and TRBJ1-1, with 12 bases that match TRBD1. The CDR3 sequence is 16 residues long. V lost 4 bases and J lost 5; bases outside the gene matches: 9. From germline, CDR1 is SGDLS and CDR2 YYNGEE.

The chain is built from TRBV14 and TRBJ2-3; TRBD2 aligns across 11 bases. Germline V gene lookup returns CDR1 SGHDN and CDR2 FVKESK. V lost 1 base and J lost 2; bases outside the gene matches: 2. The CDR3 runs 16 residues. Here the CDR3 DNA reads TGTGCCAGCAGCCAAGGACTAGCGGGGAACACAGATACGCAGTATTTT. Protein: CASSQGLAGNTDTQYF.

The genes are TRBV24-1 and TRBJ1-5; 8 positions agree with TRBD1. Germline CDR1 is KGHDR and CDR2 is SFDVKD. V shed 3 bases, J shed 7 bases, and the junction held 7 bases outside the gene matches. This CDR3 is 15 amino acids long. The CDR3 here is CATSDPGQGGQPQHF. CDR3 nucleotide sequence: TGTGCCACCAGTGATCCCGGACAGGGCGGCCAGCCCCAGCATTTT.

The rearrangement links TRBV6-5 to TRBJ1-4; D remains ambiguous. Trimming took 6 bases from V and 4 from J, leaving 9 bases between them. Germline V gives CDR1 MNHEY, CDR2 SVGAGI. The CDR3 runs to 13 residues. The CDR3 sequence is CASSGGINEKLFF. The CDR3 bases are TGTGCCAGCAGCGGCGGAATTAATGAAAAACTGTTTTTT.

V and J are TRBV11-1 and TRBJ2-3; TRBD2 matches at 7 bases. The V gene's germline CDR1 is SGHAT and CDR2 FQDESV (reference sequence). V shed 5 bases and J 1 base; nucleotides not matched to a gene: 9. The CDR3 has 16 amino acids. The DNA of the CDR3 is TGTGCCAGCAGCCCATTAAGCGGGGTAGGCACAGATACGCAGTATTTT. Residues: CASSPLSGVGTDTQYF.

This chain links TRBV10-2 with TRBJ1-3, with 8 nucleotides matching TRBD1. Germline V gene lookup returns CDR1 WSHSY and CDR2 SAAADI. V shed 4 bases and J 4 bases; nucleotides not matched to a gene: 12. The CDR3 is made up of 17 amino acids. The chain's CDR3 is CASSVGTGPIMGNTIYF. In DNA form, the CDR3 reads TGCGCCAGCAGTGTGGGGACAGGACCTATCATGGGAAACACCATATATTTT.

The chain carries TRBV29-1 and TRBJ1-2; 10 bases match TRBD1. From germline, CDR1 is SQVTM and CDR2 ANQGSEA. There are 14 residues in the CDR3. Unmatched junction bases numbered 8, after V lost 4 bases and J lost 6 bases. CDR3 nucleotides: TGCAGCGTTGCCCGGGACAGGGGCGGAGATGGCTACACCTTC. Encoded protein: CSVARDRGGDGYTF.

V and J are TRBV7-9 and TRBJ2-1, with 8 bases identical to TRBD2. The V gene's germline CDR1 is SEHNR and CDR2 FQNEAQ (reference sequence). CDR3 length: 15 residues. After removal of 5 bases from V and 4 bases from J, the junction contained 7 bases not matched to a gene. This CDR3 is CASSPLAGGYNEQFF. Written as DNA, the CDR3 is TGTGCCAGCAGCCCACTGGCGGGGGGTTACAATGAGCAGTTCTTC.

The DNA of the CDR3 is TGTGCCAGCAGCCCCCCACGTGAAGCGGGGGGAACAGATACGCAGTATTTT. Residues: CASSPPREAGGTDTQYF. V usage is TRBV7-9 and J usage is TRBJ2-3, with 9 bases aligning to TRBD2. The CDR3 runs 17 residues. CDR1 SEHNR and CDR2 FQNEAQ come from the germline V gene (reference sequence). V was clipped by 5 bases and J by 3 bases; unmatched bases: 12.

V gene TRBV5-3 combines with J gene TRBJ1-2; weak D call: TRBD1 (6 bases). TRBV5-3 counts as an open reading frame of uncertain function. Trimming pared 3 bases from V and 4 bases from J, leaving 16 bases between. The CDR3 runs 15 residues. This CDR3 reads CARSSGQRESYGYTF. The CDR3 DNA is TGTGCCAGAAGCTCAGGACAGAGAGAGAGCTATGGCTACACCTTC.

V and J are TRBV5-4 and TRBJ2-5; a possible D gene is TRBD2 (7 bases). The CDR3 sequence is 17 residues long. V was cut by 2 bases and J by 3 bases, with 20 bases left in between. The germline V gene encodes CDR1 SGHNT and CDR2 YYREEE (reference sequence). CDR3 sequence (DNA): TGTGCCAGCAGCTTCATGGGCAGGGGAGGGGAAAAAGAGACCCAGTACTTC. Translating it yields CASSFMGRGGEKETQYF. Together with reference TRBV5-4 and TRBJ2-5, the CDR3 gives the full variable domain: ETGVTQSPTHLIKTRGQQVTLRCSSQSGHNTVSWYQQALGQGPQFIFQYYREEENGRGNFPPRFSGLQFPNYSSELNVNALELDDSALYLCASSFMGRGGEKETQYFGPGTRLLVL.

This CDR3 is CAIRRDWTGNQPQHF. CDR3 coding DNA: TGTGCCATCAGGCGGGATTGGACAGGTAATCAGCCCCAGCATTTT. This sequence joins TRBV10-3 and TRBJ1-5, with 7 bases identical to TRBD1. V lost 6 bases and J lost 4; bases outside the gene matches: 9. The germline gives CDR1 ENHRY, CDR2 SYGVKD. The CDR3 runs to 15 residues.

The V gene is TRBV20-1, the J gene TRBJ1-3, with D possibly TRBD1 on 6 matching bases. The CDR3 consists of 13 residues. Trimming stripped 3 bases from V and 7 bases from J, with 13 bases between. Germline V lookup: CDR1 DFQATT, CDR2 SNEGSKA (reference sequence). The DNA for the CDR3 is TGCAGTGCTAGTGAGCAGGGGCGCAACACCATATATTTT. Protein sequence: CSASEQGRNTIYF.

The chain employs TRBV9 and TRBJ2-4; 7 nucleotides match TRBD1. Losses at the gene ends were 3 bases for V and 2 bases for J; bases not matched to a gene: 2. From germline, CDR1 is SGDLS and CDR2 YYNGEE. The CDR3 is made up of 14 amino acids. Here the CDR3 reads CASSATGSKNIQYF. CDR3 sequence (DNA): TGTGCCAGCAGCGCGACAGGGTCCAAAAACATTCAGTACTTC.

The V call is TRBV15, the J call TRBJ1-4; the D gene is possibly TRBD1 (6 bases). Trimming cost V 8 bases and J 8 bases, with 21 bases left between them. The V gene's germline CDR1 is LNHNV and CDR2 YYDKDF (reference sequence). CDR3 length: 15 residues. CDR3 loop: CATYTGSNRDEKLFF. The CDR3 nucleotides are TGTGCCACCTACACGGGTTCAAACAGGGACGAAAAACTGTTTTTT.